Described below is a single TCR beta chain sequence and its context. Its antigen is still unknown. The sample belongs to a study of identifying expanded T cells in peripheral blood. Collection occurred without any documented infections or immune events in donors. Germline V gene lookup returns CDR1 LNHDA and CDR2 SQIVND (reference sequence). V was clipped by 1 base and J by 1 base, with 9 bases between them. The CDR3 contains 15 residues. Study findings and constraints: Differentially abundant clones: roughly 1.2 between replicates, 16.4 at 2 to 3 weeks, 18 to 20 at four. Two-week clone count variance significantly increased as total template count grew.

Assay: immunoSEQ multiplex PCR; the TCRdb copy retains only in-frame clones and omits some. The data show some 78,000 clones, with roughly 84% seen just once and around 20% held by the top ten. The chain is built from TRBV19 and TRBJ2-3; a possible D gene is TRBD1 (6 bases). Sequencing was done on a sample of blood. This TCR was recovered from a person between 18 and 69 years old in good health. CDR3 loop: CASSIGGTRTDTQYF. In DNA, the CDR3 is TGTGCCAGTAGTATAGGTGGGACACGCACAGATACGCAGTATTTT.